The rows below give T cell receptor beta chains drawn from one sample of a study of STAT5B mutations in CD4+ large granular lymphocyte leukemia. This table comes from immunoSEQ multiplex PCR, and its TCRdb copy is limited to in-frame clones, with some not included. The repertoire has 4,000 to 6,000 clones, about 90% of them found once; the top ten carry 60% to 80%. Sequencing used PBMCs. Every receptor here comes from a man between 35 and 55 years old with CD4+ T-cell large granular lymphocyte leukemia. Each CDR3 is given with its conserved first and last residue. The D gene is left open where the match is weak. Size is omitted from some rows. Given values are once, few, many or a class for expanded clones.

>TRBV19|TRBJ2-2|.|.
TGTGCCAGTAGTATGGGGGGGGACATCGTCAATGGCGGGGAGCTGTTTTTT
CASSMGGDIVNGGELFF
>TRBV7-8|TRBJ2-1|.|.
TGTGCCAGCAGCTTCGGCGGGCAATACGACAATGAGCAGTTCTTC
CASSFGGQYDNEQFF
>TRBV28|TRBJ1-2|TRBD1|.
TGTGCCAGCAGCCAACCGGACAGGGTTGGCTACACCTTC
CASSQPDRVGYTF
>TRBV7-8|TRBJ2-7|.|.
TGTGCCAGCAGCTTAGAACTTCCGAGCTCCTACGAGCAGTACTTC
CASSLELPSSYEQYF
>TRBV30|TRBJ1-1|.|.
TGTGCCTGCCAAGGCATGAACACTGAAGCTTTCTTT
CACQGMNTEAFF
>TRBV2|TRBJ2-7|.|.
TGTGCCAGCAGGTTGACAGGAGTGGGGTACGAGCAGTACTTC
CASRLTGVGYEQYF
>TRBV13|TRBJ2-5|TRBD1|.
TGTGCCAGCAGGGGGACAGGGCGGACGGAGACCCAGTACTTC
CASRGTGRTETQYF
>TRBV18|TRBJ2-2|TRBD1|.
TGTGCCAGCTCACTGACAGGGAGTACCGGGGAGCTGTTTTTT
CASSLTGSTGELFF
>TRBV4-1|TRBJ2-1|TRBD2|.
TGCGCCAGCAGCCAAGAAACGGGGGCTAGCGGGACACGCGCTTACAATGAGCAGTTCTTC
CASSQETGASGTRAYNEQFF
>TRBV7-2|TRBJ2-6|.|.
TGTGCCAGCAGCTTAGACAGGAGCCCTGGGGCCAACGTCCTGACTTTC
CASSLDRSPGANVLTF
>TRBV6-1|TRBJ2-7|TRBD1|.
TGTGCCAGCAGTGAAGGACAGGGGTGGGACGAGCAGTACTTC
CASSEGQGWDEQYF
>TRBV30|TRBJ1-5|.|few
TGTGCCTGGAGTGTACTTGGGTTGAATCAGCCCCAGCATTTT
CAWSVLGLNQPQHF
>TRBV30|TRBJ1-6|.|once
TGTGCCTGGAGCCGGCCCTATAATTCACCCCTCCACTTT
CAWSRPYNSPLHF
>TRBV29-1|TRBJ2-2|TRBD2|once
TGCAGCGTTGACGGGGGGTATCGGGGCGGGGAGCTGTTTTTT
CSVDGGYRGGELFF
>TRBV7-9|TRBJ1-5|.|few
TGTGCCAGCACGTACGACATGCTGCCCCAGCATTTT
CASTYDMLPQHF
>TRBV5-1|TRBJ1-3|TRBD1|.
TGCGCCAGCAGCCCAACGACAGGGGGAGGAAACACCATATATTTT
CASSPTTGGGNTIYF
>TRBV4-1|TRBJ1-1|.|.
TGCGCCAGCAGAACGACCTCAGGGTTGAACACTGAAGCTTTCTTT
CASRTTSGLNTEAFF
>TRBV6-1|TRBJ2-1|TRBD2|few
TGTGCCAGCAGTGCGACATTAGCGGGGACATCCTACAATGAGCAGTTCTTC
CASSATLAGTSYNEQFF
>TRBV19|TRBJ2-3|.|.
TGTGCCAGTAGTCCGGGCCAGAGCACAGATACGCAGTATTTT
CASSPGQSTDTQYF
>TRBV29-1|TRBJ2-7|TRBD1|.
TGCAGCGTTGATAGTACGACAGGGGGCTCCTACGAGCAGTACTTC
CSVDSTTGGSYEQYF
>TRBV27|TRBJ1-5|.|.
TGTGCCAGCAGGCTATCAGGGACCCGCAATCAGCCCCAGCATTTT
CASRLSGTRNQPQHF
>TRBV19|TRBJ2-6|.|.
TGTGCCAGTAGTTCCCGGACGACCACCGGGGCCAACGTCCTGACTTTC
CASSSRTTTGANVLTF
>TRBV5-1|TRBJ1-1|.|few
TGCGCCAGCAGTTCGCCGGGGTTGAACACTGAAGCTTTCTTT
CASSSPGLNTEAFF
>TRBV7-6|TRBJ2-5|TRBD2|once
TGTGCCAGCAGCTTAATGTCTAGCGGGGTGATACAGACCCAGTACTTC
CASSLMSSGVIQTQYF
>TRBV19|TRBJ1-4|.|once
TGTGCCAGTAGTATGACACCAACTAATGAAAAACTGTTTTTT
CASSMTPTNEKLFF
>TRBV11-3|TRBJ1-1|.|.
TGTGCCAGCAGCTTACTGAACACTGAAGCTTTCTTT
CASSLLNTEAFF
>TRBV15|TRBJ1-6|TRBD1|.
TGTGCCACCAGCAGGGGTGGACAGGGGGCGGATAATTCACCCCTCCACTTT
CATSRGGQGADNSPLHF
>TRBV13|TRBJ2-1|.|.
TGTGCCAGCACCATGACAGTCAGGACCAATGAGCAGTTCTTC
CASTMTVRTNEQFF
>TRBV7-2|TRBJ2-3|.|.
TGTGCCAGCAGACCTCAGGGAATACACACAGATACGCAGTATTTT
CASRPQGIHTDTQYF
>TRBV13|TRBJ1-1|.|.
TGTGCCAGCAGCCTGACTTCGTTGAACACTGAAGCTTTCTTT
CASSLTSLNTEAFF
>TRBV4-1|TRBJ2-1|TRBD2|.
TGCGCCAGCAGCTTCCGGGGGGGTCCTTTCAATGAGCAGTTCTTC
CASSFRGGPFNEQFF
>TRBV19|TRBJ2-7|.|.
TGTGCCAGTAGTATGAAGAGGGCAGGGGTGCGGTACTTC
CASSMKRAGVRYF